This T cell receptor (beta chain) was documented in a study of T cell responses to AZD1222 COVID-19 vaccine. With 0 bases removed from V and 3 bases from J, the gap between germline ends came to 19 bases. Germline V lookup: CDR1 LNHNV, CDR2 YYDKDF (reference sequence). The CDR3 covers 18 residues. Some clones are missing from TCRdb's copy, which holds only in-frame ones; the method was immunoSEQ multiplex PCR. Of approximately 120,000 clones listed, approximately 88% are singletons. The specimen comprised peripheral blood, sampled on day 0 of AZD1222 vaccination. The receptor's source is an adult in good health. V is TRBV15 and J is TRBJ2-3; D is unresolved. The CDR3 coding sequence is TGTGCCACCAGCAGAGATTCTTGGACCAACCTGCGTACAGATACGCAGTATTTT. Protein: CATSRDSWTNLRTDTQYF.